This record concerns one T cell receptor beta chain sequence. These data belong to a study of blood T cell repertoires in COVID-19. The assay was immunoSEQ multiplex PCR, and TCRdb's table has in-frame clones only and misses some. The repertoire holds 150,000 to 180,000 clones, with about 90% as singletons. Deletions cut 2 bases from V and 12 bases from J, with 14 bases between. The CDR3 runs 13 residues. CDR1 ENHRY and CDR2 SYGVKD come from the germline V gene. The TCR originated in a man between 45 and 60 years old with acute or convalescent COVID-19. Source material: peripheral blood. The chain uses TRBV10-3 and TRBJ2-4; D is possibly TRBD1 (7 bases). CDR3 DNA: TGTGCCATCAGTGAGCTTCAGGGGGGCCGTCAGTACTTC. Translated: CAISELQGGRQYF.